This paragraph covers one T cell receptor beta chain sequence. Antigen specificity is unknown. Libraries were prepared by immunoSEQ multiplex PCR; TCRdb keeps only in-frame clonotypes and omits some of them. The table lists about 120,000 clones, approximately 95% of them singletons, with 2.5% to 3.5% in the top ten. This sample is part of a study of graft-versus-host responses after intestinal transplantation. The V and J ends lost 2 bases and 6 bases respectively, with 17 bases between them. The CDR3 is 15 amino acids. Regarding the study as a whole: Within allografts, high graft-versus-host to host-versus-graft clonal ratios were seen among patients with graft-donor T cell macrochimerism.

This specimen consisted of unstimulated CD8+ T cells sorted from spleen or lymph node cells, obtained before intestinal transplant. The genes are TRBV5-3 and TRBJ1-2, with a weak D call TRBD1 (6 bases). TRBV5-3 counts as an open reading frame of uncertain function. This clonotype originated in a human donor who received an intestinal transplant. The CDR3 coding sequence is TGTGCCAGAAGCTTAAGGGGGGCGCCGGGCCATGGCTACACCTTC. It is translated as CARSLRGAPGHGYTF.